What follows are 18 T cell receptor beta chains derived from one specimen sequenced in a study of read filtering for tumor transcriptome and immune sequencing. From approximately 430 ng of RNA, a library with molecular barcoded alpha/delta and beta/gamma adaptors was made. TCRdb re-derived calls from the reads in MiXCR, one entry per CDR3 protein. The sample records 62,000 or so distinct CDR3 sequences, under 25% being singletons. The sequenced material came from a population of CD138-negative cells sorted from bone marrow. Receptors originate from a donor over 35 with multiple myeloma.

The table lists this clonotype with a few counts. This may stem from a read error, because a much larger clone lies one nucleotide away. The chain employs TRBV5-1 and TRBJ1-2; no definite D call. CDR1 is SGHRS, CDR2 YFSETQ, per germline. This CDR3 is built from 13 residues. Written as DNA, the CDR3 is TGCGCCAACAGCTTGCGCTCCGGGTATGGCTACACCTTC. It translates to CANSLRSGYGYTF.

Many counts were recorded for this clonotype. CDR3 sequence: CASSQPGQGYSYEQYF. CDR3 nucleotide sequence: TGTGCCAGCTCACAGCCGGGACAGGGGTATTCCTACGAGCAGTACTTC. V and J are TRBV18 and TRBJ2-7, with 10 bases lining up with TRBD1. CDR3 size: 16 residues. Germline V CDR1 and CDR2: KGHSH, LQKENI. Trimming at V came to 4 bases and at J to 1 base, leaving 7 bases not matched to a gene.

In this sample, this clonotype turned up a few times. This likely comes from a read error, as the CDR3 has no conserved phenylalanine or tryptophan at its end. The rearrangement uses TRBV5-1 and TRBJ1-5; no reliable D call. Trimming pared 0 bases from V and 5 bases from J, leaving 6 bases between. Per the germline V gene, CDR1 is SGHRS and CDR2 is YFSETQ. This CDR3 is 13 amino acids long. The DNA of the CDR3 is TGCGCCAGCAGCTTGGTCGGGTATCAGCCCCAGCATTCT. This gives the protein CASSLVGYQPQHS.

This clonotype was recorded at least ten times. The chain has TRBV20-1 and TRBJ2-7; the match to TRBD2 covers 10 bases. This CDR3 has 17 residues. After removal of 5 bases from V and 4 bases from J, the junction contained 17 bases not matched to a gene. The germline CDR1 and CDR2 sequences are DFQATT and SNEGSKA (reference sequence). The CDR3: CSAGGTSATGVGYEQYF. The DNA for the CDR3 is TGCAGTGCTGGCGGGACTAGCGCGACAGGAGTCGGATACGAGCAGTACTTC.

As regards this clonotype: The junction departs from the called germline gene at one end, perhaps through a read error. The chain carries TRBV5-4 and TRBJ2-5, with D perhaps TRBD1 (5 bases). The CDR3 runs 16 residues. CDR1 SGHNT and CDR2 YYREEE come from the germline V gene (reference sequence). The DNA for the CDR3 is TGTGCCAGCAGGTTGGAGCAGGGAAGAGTCGAAGAGACCCAGTACTTC. Its protein product is CASRLEQGRVEETQYF. Based on the CDR3 plus reference TRBV5-4 and TRBJ2-5, the full variable domain is ETGVTQSPTHLIKTRGQQVTLRCSSQSGHNTVSWYQQALGQGPQFIFQYYREEENGRGNFPPRFSGLQFPNYSSELNVNALELDDSALYLCASRLEQGRVEETQYFGPGTRLLVL.

As for this clonotype: The CDR3 ends on some other residue instead of the conserved phenylalanine or tryptophan, so this is likely a read error. This sequence joins TRBV6-4 and TRBJ1-1; no definite D call. The ends were cut back, 5 bases at V and 6 bases at J, with 16 bases in the middle. Germline CDR1 and CDR2: MRHNA and SNTAGT. There are 14 residues in the CDR3. Here the CDR3 reads CASSSARGDSEAFL. As DNA, the CDR3 is TGTGCCAGCAGTTCCGCTCGGGGTGATTCTGAAGCTTTCCTT.

For this clonotype: A much more abundant neighbour one base away suggests this may be a read error. The chain couples TRBV7-2 to TRBJ2-1; TRBD2 agrees at 12 bases. Germline lookup yields CDR1 SGHTA and CDR2 FQGNSA. The V segment lost 2 bases and the J segment 7 bases; nucleotides outside the gene matches: 3. This CDR3 contains 15 residues. The CDR3 here is CASSLSTSGRNEQFF. In DNA form, the CDR3 reads TGTGCCAGCAGCTTATCGACTAGCGGGAGAAATGAGCAGTTCTTC.

This clonotype was picked up a small number of times. This rearrangement joins TRBV7-9 to TRBJ2-2, with TRBD1 matching over 7 bases. V gave up 5 bases and J gave up 6 bases; unmatched junction bases: 12. In germline, CDR1 is SEHNR, CDR2 FQNEAQ (reference sequence). The CDR3 runs to 16 residues. CDR3 sequence: CASSNGRQGSAGELFF. The DNA for the CDR3 is TGTGCCAGCAGCAACGGAAGACAGGGCTCTGCCGGGGAGCTGTTTTTT.

By its share, this clonotype is medium-sized. The rearrangement uses TRBV7-9 and TRBJ2-1; TRBD2 aligns across 11 bases. J was trimmed by 4 bases and V by 3 bases; bases with no gene match: 5. The CDR3 spans 16 residues. The germline V gene has CDR1 SEHNR and CDR2 FQNEAQ (reference sequence). This CDR3 is CASSLYSGRGYNEQFF. CDR3 DNA: TGTGCCAGCAGCTTGTATAGCGGGAGGGGGTACAATGAGCAGTTCTTC.

This clonotype was detected many times. The chain employs TRBV4-2 and TRBJ2-2, with a tentative D call TRBD2 (6 bases). Looked up from germline, CDR1 is LGHNA and CDR2 is YNFKEQ. V lost 0 bases and J lost 0, with 14 bases in between. CDR3 length: 18 residues. The CDR3 DNA reads TGTGCCAGCAGCCAAGAGTGGGCGGGGTCGACGAACACCGGGGAGCTGTTTTTT. Translating gives CASSQEWAGSTNTGELFF.

This clonotype was detected many times. The genes are TRBV5-1 and TRBJ2-7, with TRBD2 matching 13 bases. Germline assignment: CDR1 SGHRS and CDR2 YFSETQ. V shed 4 bases, J shed 5 bases, and the junction held 3 bases outside the gene matches. The length of the CDR3 is 14 residues. This CDR3 is CASSAGTSGNEQYF. The CDR3 DNA reads as TGCGCCAGCAGCGCCGGGACTAGCGGGAACGAGCAGTACTTC.

This clonotype was found a few times. This chain connects TRBV20-1 to TRBJ2-5; 8 positions match TRBD2. CDR1 is DFQATT, CDR2 SNEGSKA, per germline (reference sequence). This CDR3 region has 13 residues. The V segment lost 5 bases and the J segment 1 base; nucleotides outside the gene matches: 3. The CDR3 protein is CSALTSGQETQYF. The CDR3 bases are TGCAGTGCTCTCACTAGCGGCCAAGAGACCCAGTACTTC.

V and J are TRBV20-1 and TRBJ2-3, with D uncertain. Per the germline V gene, CDR1 is DFQATT and CDR2 is SNEGSKA (reference sequence). Trimming took off 2 bases at V and 3 bases at J, with 6 bases between the two ends. This CDR3 comprises 12 residues. The CDR3 DNA reads TGCAGTGCTAGAACCGTTACAGATACGCAGTATTTT. It specifies CSARTVTDTQYF.

This clonotype was seen ten or more times. The chain joins TRBV7-2 to TRBJ2-3; the D gene could be TRBD1 or TRBD2 (5 bases each). The germline V gene has CDR1 SGHTA and CDR2 FQGNSA. V was pared by 3 bases and J by 5 bases, with 12 bases between. This CDR3 has 14 amino acids. The CDR3 loop is CASSFWGSGDTQYF. The CDR3 coding sequence is TGTGCCAGCAGCTTTTGGGGGAGTGGAGATACGCAGTATTTT.

This clonotype occurred many times. This chain links TRBV7-9 with TRBJ2-1; 8 nucleotides match TRBD1. V dropped 4 bases and J dropped 6; count of bases not matched to a gene: 11. This CDR3 is built from 16 residues. Germline-derived CDR1 and CDR2 are SEHNR and FQNEAQ (reference sequence). The CDR3 loop is CASSSPLGTGLNEQFF. CDR3 sequence (DNA): TGTGCCAGCAGCTCTCCCCTTGGGACAGGACTCAATGAGCAGTTCTTC.

This clonotype was seen at least ten times. V and J are TRBV6-5 and TRBJ2-2; D might be TRBD1 or TRBD2, each matching 6 bases. CDR3 length: 15 residues. The germline V gene has CDR1 MNHEY and CDR2 SVGAGI. V was trimmed by 3 bases and J by 4 bases, leaving 12 bases between them. CDR3: CASSYDRGRTGELFF. CDR3 DNA: TGTGCCAGCAGTTATGATCGGGGGCGCACCGGGGAGCTGTTTTTT.

This clonotype has at least ten counts. V gene TRBV7-2 combines with J gene TRBJ2-2; tentatively, D is TRBD2 (6 bases). V lost 3 bases and J lost 5, with 10 bases in between. The V gene's germline CDR1 is SGHTA and CDR2 FQGNSA. This CDR3 contains 14 residues. This chain's CDR3 is CASSFSGGTGELFF. DNA of the CDR3: TGTGCCAGCAGCTTCTCAGGAGGGACCGGGGAGCTGTTTTTT.

The sample holds many counts of this clonotype. The DNA for the CDR3 is TGTGCCAGCAGCCGTGTGGACGATGAGCAGTTCTTC. As protein: CASSRVDDEQFF. The chain carries TRBV3-1 and TRBJ2-1; D is ambiguous. V shed 4 bases and J shed 8 bases, with 9 bases lying between them. The CDR3 is made up of 12 amino acids. The germline CDR1 and CDR2 sequences are LGHDT and YNNKEL (reference sequence).